The 7 T cell receptor beta chains in this list originate from one sample, sequenced in a study of cytomegalovirus exposure and HLA in healthy donors. PCR primers comprised 60 Vbeta and 13 Jbeta primers. Profiled with immunoSEQ multiplex PCR; TCRdb holds only in-frame clones, not every one. This sample has over 85,000 clones, with around three quarters found just once. Sequenced: PBMCs. The receptors derive from a man under 40 in good health and CMV-seronegative.

The V and J genes are TRBV7-9 and TRBJ2-7, with D unresolved. V was trimmed by 5 bases and J by 2 bases, leaving 13 bases between them. This CDR3 has 14 amino acids. Germline V gene lookup returns CDR1 SEHNR and CDR2 FQNEAQ (reference sequence). CDR3 amino acids: CASSPPAGAYEQYV. The CDR3 DNA reads TGTGCCAGCAGCCCCCCGGCAGGTGCCTACGAGCAGTACGTC.

The chain recombines TRBV5-6 with TRBJ1-2; a possible D gene is TRBD1 (6 bases). The V end lost 4 bases, the J end lost 0 bases, and 10 bases lay between the germline ends. Per germline, CDR1 SGHDT and CDR2 YYEEEE. The CDR3 extends over 14 amino acids. CDR3 in amino acids: CASSHRAANYGYTF. The CDR3 coding sequence is TGTGCCAGCAGCCACAGGGCTGCTAACTATGGCTACACCTTC. The variable domain in full, completed from reference TRBV5-6 and TRBJ1-2, reads DAGVTQSPTHLIKTRGQQVTLRCSPKSGHDTVSWYQQALGQGPQFIFQYYEEEERQRGNFPDRFSGHQFPNYSSELNVNALLLGDSALYLCASSHRAANYGYTFGSGTRLTVV.

V is TRBV9 and J is TRBJ1-3, with 11 nucleotides matching TRBD1. Germline V lookup: CDR1 SGDLS, CDR2 YYNGEE. CDR3 size: 18 residues. Trimming removed 2 bases from V and 0 bases from J; junction bases left unmatched: 7. In nucleotides, the CDR3 is TGTGCCAGCAGCGTTCCAAGGGACAGGGGGAGCTCTGGAAACACCATATATTTT. Its translation is CASSVPRDRGSSGNTIYF.

The CDR3 sequence is CASGLHRGTYGYTF. CDR3 nucleotides: TGTGCCAGCGGTTTGCACAGGGGGACCTATGGCTACACCTTC. The gene calls are TRBV6-1 and TRBJ1-2; 8 bases are shared with TRBD1. Unmatched junction bases numbered 9, after V lost 8 bases and J lost 4 bases. Germline values: CDR1 MNHNS, CDR2 SASEGT. The CDR3 is 14 residues long.

J is TRBJ2-7 and V is TRBV9, with a possible D match to TRBD1 (7 bases). This CDR3 comprises 14 residues. The germline V gene has CDR1 SGDLS and CDR2 YYNGEE. Trimming pared 3 bases from V and 0 bases from J, leaving 10 bases between. The CDR3 DNA sequence: TGTGCCAGCAGCGGGAGGGACAGCTCCTACGAGCAGTACTTC. This translates into CASSGRDSSYEQYF.

The chain links TRBV9 to TRBJ2-5; 9 nucleotides line up with TRBD2. The ends lost 2 bases at V and 5 bases at J; junction bases unmatched: 4. The CDR3 contains 14 residues. Germline assignment: CDR1 SGDLS and CDR2 YYNGEE. CDR3 region: CASSVQRGDETQYF. Here the CDR3 DNA reads TGTGCCAGCAGCGTTCAGCGGGGGGACGAGACCCAGTACTTC.

The V gene is TRBV5-4, the J gene TRBJ2-1; maybe TRBD1 (5 bases). Germline V gene data show CDR1 as SGHNT and CDR2 as YYREEE (reference sequence). The V gene lost 4 bases and the J gene lost 0 bases, with 8 bases spanning the gap. The CDR3 covers 14 residues. As DNA, the CDR3 is TGTGCCAGCAGCGTTGACAGCTCCTACAATGAGCAGTTCTTC. Translating it yields CASSVDSSYNEQFF.